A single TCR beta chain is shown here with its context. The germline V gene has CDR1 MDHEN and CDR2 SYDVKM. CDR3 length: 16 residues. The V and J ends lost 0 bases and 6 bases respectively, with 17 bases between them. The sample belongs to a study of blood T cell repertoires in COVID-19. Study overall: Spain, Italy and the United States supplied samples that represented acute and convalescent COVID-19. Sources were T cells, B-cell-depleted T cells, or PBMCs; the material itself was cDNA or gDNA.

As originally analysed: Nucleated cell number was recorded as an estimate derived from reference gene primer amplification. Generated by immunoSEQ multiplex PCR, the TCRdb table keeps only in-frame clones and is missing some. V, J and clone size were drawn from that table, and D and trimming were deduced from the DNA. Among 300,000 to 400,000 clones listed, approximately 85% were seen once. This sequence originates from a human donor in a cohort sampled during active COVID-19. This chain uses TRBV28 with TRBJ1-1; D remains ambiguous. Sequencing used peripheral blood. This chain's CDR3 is CASSLWPLQLGSEAFF. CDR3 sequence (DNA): TGTGCCAGCAGTTTATGGCCGTTACAGCTTGGCTCTGAAGCTTTCTTT. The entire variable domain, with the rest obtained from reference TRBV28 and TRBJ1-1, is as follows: DVKVTQSSRYLVKRTGEKVFLECVQDMDHENMFWYRQDPGLGLRLIYFSYDVKMKEKGDIPEGYSVSREKKERFSLILESASTNQTSMYLCASSLWPLQLGSEAFFGQGTRLTVV.